The entry that follows covers one T cell receptor (beta chain) sequence. The target antigen is unknown. The read halts 3 residues ahead of the CDR3 end, with the missing end drawn from the germline J gene. The record originates from a study of T cells in women clearing cervical HPV infection. Study details: Controls were women whose single incident HPV16 infection cleared within 12 months without precancer or cancer. Case blood was drawn a median around 150 days after lesion detection.

Study conclusions and caveats: Richness differences could reflect unmeasured T-cell content per sample.

Clones were sequenced by immunoSEQ multiplex PCR, and TCRdb holds only the in-frame ones, with some missing. This sample's table has some 40,000 clones. Germline loops: CDR1 WSHSY, CDR2 SAAADI. The V end was cut by 2 bases, the J end by 3 bases, with 10 bases between. CDR3 length: 14 amino acids. The receptor comes from a woman between 18 and 75 years old with a cervical HPV16 infection that either progressed to CIN3+ or cleared (not recorded which). The genes are TRBV10-2 and TRBJ1-1; D unclear. Input material: blood buffy coat. The sequenced CDR3 bases are TGCGCCAGCAGTGAGGCGGGAAGGGACACTGAA. As protein: CASSEAGRDTE. The complete CDR3 protein is CASSEAGRDTEAFF.